This entry lists 11 T cell receptor beta chains sequenced from one sample in a study of blood T cell repertoires in COVID-19. The method was immunoSEQ multiplex PCR; TCRdb's version includes in-frame clones alone and lacks a portion of them. In the table there are more than 45,000 clones, more than 65% of which are singletons. Input material: peripheral blood. These receptors were obtained from a man at least 80 years old with COVID-19, enrolled during active disease.

V usage is TRBV4-1 and J usage is TRBJ1-5, with D perhaps TRBD1 (5 bases). The germline V gene encodes CDR1 MGHRA and CDR2 YSYEKL. CDR3 length: 16 amino acids. V lost 3 bases to trimming and J lost 6 bases, with 18 bases between them. The CDR3 bases are TGCGCCAGCAGCCATAAAACGGGGGGGGGTATTCAGCCCCAGCATTTT. It codes for CASSHKTGGGIQPQHF.

The genes are TRBV5-1 and TRBJ1-1; 10 bases map to TRBD1. Germline V gene lookup returns CDR1 SGHRS and CDR2 YFSETQ. The J segment lost 2 bases and the V segment lost 5 bases, leaving 12 bases of the junction unmatched. CDR3 length equals 17 residues. Here the CDR3 reads CASSYRDRGTSNTEAFF. In DNA form, the CDR3 reads TGCGCCAGCAGTTATAGGGACAGGGGTACGTCCAACACTGAAGCTTTCTTT.

CDR3 sequence (DNA): TGTGCCAGCAGCTTGGGTTCCGGGACAGGGGGCGCGATCGGAGAGACCCAGTACTTC. Amino acid sequence: CASSLGSGTGGAIGETQYF. The chain employs TRBV5-4 and TRBJ2-5; TRBD1 agrees at 12 bases. Germline V gives CDR1 SGHNT, CDR2 YYREEE (reference sequence). The CDR3 runs to 19 residues. V gave up 0 bases and J gave up 4 bases; unmatched junction bases: 13.

This clone was seen a single time. This chain connects TRBV5-1 to TRBJ2-1; 8 nucleotides match TRBD2. The ends lost 4 bases at V and 7 bases at J; junction bases unmatched: 13. The CDR3 length is 16 residues. Germline V gene sequence: CDR1 SGHRS, CDR2 YFSETQ. Here the CDR3 DNA reads TGCGCCAGCAGCATACTAGCGGCTCAATTGGGGAATGAGCAGTTCTTC. This gives the protein CASSILAAQLGNEQFF.

The chain is built from TRBV2 and TRBJ2-7; D is possibly TRBD1 (5 bases). The CDR3 has 12 amino acids. Trimming shortened V by 11 bases and J by 4 bases, and 15 bases separated the two germline ends. CDR1 and CDR2 (germline): SNHLY, FYNNEI. This CDR3 is CAGRKDTYEQYV. The CDR3 DNA reads as TGTGCCGGTAGAAAGGACACGTACGAGCAGTACGTC.

The genes are TRBV5-5 and TRBJ1-6; the D is unclear. Deletions cut 4 bases from V and 7 bases from J, with 15 bases between. This CDR3 has 15 amino acids. Germline values: CDR1 SGHKS, CDR2 YYEKEE (reference sequence). CDR3 DNA: TGTGCCAGCAGCCCGAGGCACGAGTTAAATTCACCCCTCCACTTT. Its translation is CASSPRHELNSPLHF.

The chain couples TRBV30 to TRBJ2-1; D is unclear. The CDR3 covers 10 residues. V lost 3 bases and J lost 7, with 4 bases in between. Germline V gene sequence: CDR1 GTSNPN, CDR2 SVGIG (reference sequence). The CDR3 nucleotides are TGTGCCTGGAGGCGGAATGAGCAGTTCTTC. Its protein product is CAWRRNEQFF. Full variable domain (missing parts from reference TRBV30 and TRBJ2-1): SQTIHQWPATLVQPVGSPLSLECTVEGTSNPNLYWYRQAAGRGLQLLFYSVGIGQISSEVPQNLSASRPQDRQFILSSKKLLLSDSGFYLCAWRRNEQFFGPGTRLTVL.

In its sample, this clone was seen a few times. The V and J genes are TRBV2 and TRBJ1-1; 7 nucleotides align to TRBD1. This CDR3 has 13 amino acids. Germline loops: CDR1 SNHLY, CDR2 FYNNEI. J gave up 4 bases and V 7 bases, and 6 bases lay outside the gene matches. The chain's CDR3 is CASIEGAFTEAFF. DNA of the CDR3: TGTGCCAGCATAGAGGGGGCATTCACTGAAGCTTTCTTT.

This sequence joins TRBV10-3 and TRBJ2-1; the D gene is possibly TRBD1 (6 bases). The ends were cut back, 3 bases at V and 6 bases at J, with 6 bases in the middle. The V gene's germline CDR1 is ENHRY and CDR2 SYGVKD. The CDR3 extends over 12 amino acids. CDR3 bases: TGTGCCATCAGTGACAGGGGCAATGAGCAGTTCTTC. This sequence encodes CAISDRGNEQFF.

This clone was detected once. The chain is built from TRBV24-1 and TRBJ2-5; TRBD1 aligns across 10 bases. Germline V CDR1 and CDR2: KGHDR, SFDVKD. With V trimmed by 2 bases and J by 5 bases, 10 bases remained unmatched. This CDR3 region has 17 residues. CDR3 protein: CATSDYTGTGVLETQYF. DNA of the CDR3: TGTGCCACCAGTGATTACACCGGGACAGGGGTTTTGGAGACCCAGTACTTC.

This chain links TRBV9 with TRBJ1-4, with D maybe TRBD1 (6 bases). Germline V gene sequence: CDR1 SGDLS, CDR2 YYNGEE. The CDR3 is made up of 13 amino acids. V lost 4 bases and J 8 bases, leaving 12 bases between the germline ends. The CDR3 DNA reads as TGTGCCAGCAGCCTGGCGGGGGGCGAAAAACTGTTTTTT. Protein sequence: CASSLAGGEKLFF.